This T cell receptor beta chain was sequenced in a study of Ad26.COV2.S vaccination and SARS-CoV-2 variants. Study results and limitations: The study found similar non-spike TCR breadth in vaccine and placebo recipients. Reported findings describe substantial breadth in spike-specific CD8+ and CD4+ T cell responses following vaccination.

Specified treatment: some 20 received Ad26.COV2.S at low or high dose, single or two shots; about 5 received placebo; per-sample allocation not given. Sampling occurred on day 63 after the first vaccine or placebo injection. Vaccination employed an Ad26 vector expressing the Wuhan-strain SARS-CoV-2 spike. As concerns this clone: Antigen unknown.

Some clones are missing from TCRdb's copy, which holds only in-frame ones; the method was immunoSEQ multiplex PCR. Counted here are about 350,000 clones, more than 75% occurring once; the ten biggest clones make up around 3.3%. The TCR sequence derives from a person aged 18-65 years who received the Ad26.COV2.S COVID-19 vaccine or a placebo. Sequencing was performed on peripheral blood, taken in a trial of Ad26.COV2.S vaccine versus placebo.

This chain's CDR3 is CASSLFEGSTDTQYF. The CDR3 coding sequence is TGTGCCAGCAGCTTATTTGAAGGGAGCACAGATACGCAGTATTTT. The rearrangement links TRBV7-2 to TRBJ2-3; D ambiguous. The germline gives CDR1 SGHTA, CDR2 FQGNSA. Trimming took 2 bases from V and 0 from J, leaving 9 bases between them. The CDR3 spans 15 residues.